This T cell receptor (beta chain) derives from a study of T cells in Graves' hyperthyroidism and ophthalmopathy (dated by TCRdb to the late 2010s). General notes on the study: Peripheral blood was sampled at the time of initial diagnosis, prior to any treatment. The paper describes TCR Vbeta CDR3 sequencing of more than 120 peripheral blood samples, made up of 43 ophthalmopathy patients, roughly 80 hyperthyroidism patients and 17 progressor patients. After blood sampling, hyperthyroidism patients were treated with methimazole at a starting dose of 30 mg daily, and ophthalmopathy patients were treated with high-dose intravenous methylprednisolone. TCR V-J signatures able to tell the groups apart were searched for in a discovery cohort of 90 to 100 patients, of whom about 40 had Graves' ophthalmopathy and around 56 had stable Graves' hyperthyroidism. The 100 discovery patients were divided at random into training and test sets in a 7:3 ratio. An independent validation cohort of under 20 hyperthyroidism patients and some 15 patients who later progressed to ophthalmopathy tested prospective prediction of ophthalmopathy. The study also compared thyroid tissue and blood T-cell repertoires from more than five Graves' hyperthyroidism patients. The paper's findings and limits, for the study overall: Most expanded thyroid clonotypes (frequency above 0.001) were also detected in blood, a finding suggesting that blood repertoires may reflect thyroid immune responses. Sample size was not statistically predetermined, and blinding of investigators to group allocation was not performed. In validation, the model predicted progression to ophthalmopathy with roughly 70% sensitivity and less than 80% specificity, a median of 6.5 months before onset. A 13 V-J signature model separated ophthalmopathy from stable hyperthyroidism, with nearly 90% sensitivity and just under 84% specificity in cross-validation and 80%/75% in testing.

This clonotype came up many times. Its recognized antigen is unknown. No much larger clonotype is one base removed from it; base qualities were not supplied. The TCR beta CDR3 regions were amplified from RNA transcripts. The TCR CDR3 was subjected to a first round of RT-PCR using the HTBI primer set and the Qiagen OneStep RT-PCR kit. A second multiplex PCR round built the libraries, followed by size selection and purification. Paired-end sequencing of the libraries was performed with 100 bp reads on an Illumina HiSeq2000. Turning to the authors' computational methods: SOAPnuke was used to process the raw data, throwing out any read that contained adapters or uncalled bases, had a mean Phred below 15, or lacked an exact constant-primer or identifier match. COPE v1.2.5 was used to merge high-quality paired reads, and clonotypes were defined as unique nucleotide sequences. Clonotypes were aligned to IMGT TRBV, TRBD and TRBJ reference segments using MiTCR v1.1. Only V-J combinations with frequency above 0.0001, covering about 99% of repertoires, were analysed. The TCS score was defined as the ratio of F50 (clonal expansion) to E x V (chaos), calculated using BLOSUM62-based TCRdist between CDR3 peptides within each V-J. Welch's t-statistics and random forest reduced 500 to 650 V-J features to 13, which were used in a naive Bayes classifier (R e1071). TCRdb trimmed the raw reads at Q25, called clones with MiXCR and kept productive beta chains. Rows merge per CDR3 protein into single entries with the most common DNA and genes. These V and J calls rely on TCRdb rather than the paper's analysis. The sample table contains fewer than 800,000 distinct CDR3 sequences; only one count was recorded for approximately 16% of them. Under 8.5% of the sample rests with the top ten.

Spanning cysteine to phenylalanine, the CDR3 consists of 16 amino acids. Only the CDR3 part of the read is kept: 48 bases, read in frame from the first base. CDR1 and CDR2 are read off the germline V gene as KGHSH and LQKENI. V is pared back by 1 base and J by 3 bases, with 15 bases lying between the germline termini. Graves' hyperthyroidism was defined as stable when no progression to ophthalmopathy occurred over 18 months of follow-up. Hyperthyroidism patients were newly diagnosed, with disease duration under 2 months, and aged 18 to 65 years. The study excluded patients with uncontrolled infections, other autoimmune diseases, pregnancy or lactation. Diagnoses were established on the basis of clinical symptoms, serum thyroxine and TRAb, thyroid ultrasound, and orbital computed tomography. PBMCs were separated from approximately 9.9 ml of fresh peripheral blood using Ficoll-Paque density gradient centrifugation. Total RNA was extracted with Trizol reagent, and quality was checked on an Agilent 2100 Bioanalyzer.

The specimen was blood. This clonotype was sampled from a man younger than 30 with Graves' hyperthyroidism. The rearranged segments are TRBV18 and TRBJ1-1; a confident D gene designation cannot be given. The CDR3 region reads CASSPLRVGGDTEAFF. The DNA sequence is TGTGCCAGCTCACCACTCAGAGTAGGCGGGGACACTGAAGCTTTCTTT.